Presented here are 16 T cell receptor beta chains from one specimen sequenced in a study of blood T cell repertoires in COVID-19. Profiled with immunoSEQ multiplex PCR; TCRdb holds only in-frame clones, not every one. The table has some 500,000 clones, roughly nine tenths seen once; the top ten hold roughly 8.3%. The sequencing sample was made of peripheral blood. The receptors here all came from a woman aged 50 to 60 with COVID-19, enrolled during active disease.

The J gene is TRBJ1-1, the V gene TRBV4-1; D gene unclear. CDR1 is MGHRA, CDR2 YSYEKL, per germline. Trimming cost V 4 bases and J 2 bases, with 11 bases left between them. The CDR3 sequence is 14 residues long. The CDR3 DNA reads TGCGCCAGCAGCCTCCGAGAGGGTAACACTGAAGCTTTCTTT. This codes for CASSLREGNTEAFF.

The rearrangement joins TRBV5-1 to TRBJ1-4; 12 bases map to TRBD1. Germline CDR1 and CDR2: SGHRS and YFSETQ. J was trimmed by 8 bases and V by 4 bases; bases with no gene match: 12. This CDR3 comprises 17 residues. The CDR3 coding sequence is TGCGCCAGCAGCACGGGACAGGGGGCTCCGGGCGGGGAAAAACTGTTTTTT. It is translated as CASSTGQGAPGGEKLFF.

The chain couples TRBV5-1 to TRBJ2-1; 7 bases agree with TRBD2. Germline V gives CDR1 SGHRS, CDR2 YFSETQ. Unmatched junction bases numbered 11, after V lost 4 bases and J lost 7 bases. The CDR3 extends over 15 amino acids. Here the CDR3 DNA reads TGCGCCAGCAGCCCCGGGGAGGGTAGGAGGAATGAGCAGTTCTTC. It is translated as CASSPGEGRRNEQFF.

The rearrangement joins TRBV5-1 to TRBJ2-3; 16 bases fit TRBD2. The CDR3 length is 17 residues. V lost 0 bases and J lost 4; bases outside the gene matches: 2. Germline assignment: CDR1 SGHRS and CDR2 YFSETQ. The CDR3 region is CASSLAGTSGGADTQYF. The CDR3 DNA reads TGCGCCAGCAGCTTGGCCGGGACTAGCGGGGGGGCAGATACGCAGTATTTT.

The chain carries TRBV3-1 (or the pseudogene TRBV3-2) and TRBJ1-2, with D possibly matching TRBD1 (5 bases). Germline V gene data show CDR1 as LGHDT and CDR2 as YNNKEL (reference sequence). This CDR3 is built from 15 residues. The V end was cut by 4 bases, the J end by 4 bases, with 16 bases between. This chain's CDR3 is CASSPPTELIYGYTF. CDR3 nucleotides: TGTGCCAGCAGCCCACCGACAGAGCTGATCTATGGCTACACCTTC.

The chain employs TRBV27 and TRBJ1-2; D is uncertain. From germline, CDR1 is MNHEY and CDR2 SMNVEV (reference sequence). This CDR3 spans 16 amino acids. With 7 bases removed from V and 0 bases from J, the gap between germline ends came to 18 bases. CDR3 protein: CASTFPKGVTNYGYTF. CDR3 DNA: TGTGCCAGCACCTTCCCAAAGGGAGTAACTAACTATGGCTACACCTTC.

The DNA of the CDR3 is TGTGCCAGCAGAACGATCGGTGAGCAGTTCTTC. Its translation: CASRTIGEQFF. J is TRBJ2-1 and V is TRBV12-3 or TRBV12-4, with D unclear. Trimming left V 6 bases short and J 9 bases short, with 9 bases between. The CDR3 consists of 11 residues.

The J gene is TRBJ2-7, the V gene TRBV5-6, with D possibly matching TRBD2 (6 bases). The V end lost 3 bases, the J end lost 4 bases, and 20 bases lay between the germline ends. Germline V CDR1 and CDR2: SGHDT, YYEEEE. This CDR3 has 16 amino acids. The CDR3: CASSSTAGTGDYEQYF. Here the CDR3 DNA reads TGTGCCAGCAGCTCTACAGCCGGGACGGGAGATTACGAGCAGTACTTC.

This CDR3 is CASSDPVTTSAGTPLHF. CDR3 in DNA: TGTGCCAGCAGTGACCCCGTCACGACCTCCGCGGGAACACCCCTCCACTTT. The rearrangement links TRBV6-1 to TRBJ1-6; D gene ambiguous. The CDR3 has 17 amino acids. Looked up from germline, CDR1 is MNHNS and CDR2 is SASEGT. Between the trimmed V and J ends, which lost 3 bases and 11 bases, there was a span of 23 bases.

The chain is built from TRBV30 and TRBJ2-7; 8 bases are a match to TRBD2. J was trimmed by 4 bases and V by 2 bases; bases with no gene match: 7. CDR1 is GTSNPN and CDR2 is SVGIG in the germline V gene (reference sequence). This CDR3 comprises 14 residues. CDR3 sequence: CAWSWGLEGYEQYF. Here the CDR3 DNA reads TGTGCCTGGAGTTGGGGACTAGAAGGGTACGAGCAGTACTTC.

The gene calls are TRBV13 and TRBJ2-1; TRBD2 agrees at 11 bases. The CDR3 sequence is 16 residues long. Trimming took 5 bases from V and 7 from J; bases not matched to a gene: 10. CDR1 PRHDT and CDR2 FYEKMQ come from the germline V gene (reference sequence). The CDR3 protein is CASSLIRLAGRNEQFF. Here the CDR3 DNA reads TGTGCCAGCAGCCTTATCCGACTAGCGGGGAGAAATGAGCAGTTCTTC.

This clone was observed a handful of times. This chain uses TRBV4-2 with TRBJ1-6, with TRBD1 matching 9 bases. The V gene's germline CDR1 is LGHNA and CDR2 YNFKEQ. This CDR3 has 18 amino acids. J gave up 3 bases and V 0 bases, and 6 bases lay outside the gene matches. The CDR3 sequence is CASSQDRRTGDYNSPLHF. The CDR3 DNA sequence: TGTGCCAGCAGCCAAGATCGAAGGACAGGGGACTATAATTCACCCCTCCACTTT.

This chain joins TRBV7-9 and TRBJ2-1; TRBD2 might be the D (6 bases). The CDR3 contains 15 residues. Trimming pared 5 bases from V and 2 bases from J, leaving 13 bases between. CDR1 SEHNR and CDR2 FQNEAQ come from the germline V gene (reference sequence). Here the CDR3 reads CASSPLGGPYNEQFF. The CDR3, as DNA: TGTGCCAGCAGCCCACTGGGGGGACCCTACAATGAGCAGTTCTTC.

The chain couples TRBV19 to TRBJ2-5; no reliable D call. The CDR3 is 12 residues long. Trimming left V 6 bases short and J 3 bases short, with 8 bases between. Looked up from germline, CDR1 is LNHDA and CDR2 is SQIVND (reference sequence). For the CDR3, the DNA is TGTGCCAGTAGAGCCGGAGAAGAGACCCAGTACTTC. Residues: CASRAGEETQYF.

The rearrangement links TRBV19 to TRBJ2-3; tentatively, D is TRBD2 (6 bases). Germline V gene lookup returns CDR1 LNHDA and CDR2 SQIVND (reference sequence). The length of the CDR3 is 13 residues. V lost 4 bases, J lost 6 bases, and 11 bases lay in between. CDR3 sequence (DNA): TGTGCCAGTAGTACACGGGAGAGTGATACGCAGTATTTT. This encodes CASSTRESDTQYF. The full variable domain, completed using reference TRBV19 and TRBJ2-3, is DGGITQSPKYLFRKEGQNVTLSCEQNLNHDAMYWYRQDPGQGLRLIYYSQIVNDFQKGDIAEGYSVSREKKESFPLTVTSAQKNPTAFYLCASSTRESDTQYFGPGTRLTVL.

The rearrangement links TRBV9 to TRBJ2-7; TRBD2 might be the D (6 bases). V lost 6 bases, J lost 6 bases, and 37 bases lay in between. The CDR3 is made up of 20 amino acids. The germline CDR1 and CDR2 sequences are SGDLS and YYNGEE. CDR3 coding DNA: TGTGCCAGCAAAGGGGCTGGGAGGAAACTCAACCTCACCCCCCGATCCGAGCAGTACTTC. Translating it yields CASKGAGRKLNLTPRSEQYF.